One T cell receptor beta chain is described in this entry. The CDR3 contains 14 residues. V lost 3 bases and J lost 6; bases outside the gene matches: 5. Germline-derived CDR1 and CDR2 are SGHTA and FQGNSA. TCR beta sequences were obtained from blood CD8+ and CD4+ T cells. This entry belongs to a study of CD8 T cells in Susac syndrome. RNA amounts of 0.5 to 1 ug underwent reverse transcription with random hexamers. TCRdb redid the calling of the immunoSEQ multiplex PCR reads with MiXCR, one entry per CDR3 protein. Among roughly 150,000 distinct CDR3 sequences listed, roughly 94% were seen once. The specimen was CD4+ T cells from PBMCs. The rearrangement links TRBV7-2 to TRBJ2-7; 10 bases match TRBD1. This TCR was recovered from a human donor with multiple sclerosis. The CDR3 nucleotides are TGTGCCAGCAGCTTCCGGGACAGGGGACGCGAGCAGTACTTC. Translation: CASSFRDRGREQYF.